Ten or more counts support the clone carrying this T cell receptor (beta chain). The source of the sample is a study of human T cells and chemical hapten exposure. TCRdb ran MiXCR on the RACE reads and lists one entry per CDR3 protein. The sample has around 300,000 distinct CDR3 sequences; approximately 6.3% are singletons. Germline lookup yields CDR1 SEHNR and CDR2 FQNEAQ (reference sequence). There are 14 residues in the CDR3. Trimming pared 1 base from V and 9 bases from J, leaving 10 bases between. The time point: patch test 1, 2 weeks after DPC sensitization. As for treatment: therapeutic diphenylcyclopropenone sensitization with weekly scalp DPC.

The material sequenced was whole blood, taken in connection with sensitization to the hapten diphenylcyclopropenone (DPC). The clonotype was recovered from a woman aged 18-35 years with alopecia areata. Some clones in this sample may be carry-over from other donors' samples. This chain joins TRBV7-9 and TRBJ1-6; D perhaps matches TRBD1 (5 bases). In nucleotides, the CDR3 is TGTGCCAGCAGCTTAGGGCAGGGAAGTTCACCCCTCCACTTT. Translating gives CASSLGQGSSPLHF. Together with reference TRBV7-9 and TRBJ1-6, the CDR3 gives the full variable domain: DTGVSQNPRHKITKRGQNVTFRCDPISEHNRLYWYRQTLGQGPEFLTYFQNEAQLEKSRLLSDRFSAERPKGSFSTLEIQRTEQGDSAMYLCASSLGQGSSPLHFGNGTRLTVT.